This entry describes one T cell receptor beta chain. The antigen this receptor binds is unknown. No quality values exist for individual bases; no much larger clone is one base distant. This sample is drawn from a study of T-cell memory formation after mild COVID-19 (dated by TCRdb to the early 2020s). Concerning the study at large: Most TCR sequence clusters were specific to one of the two donors. Longitudinal TCRalpha and TCRbeta repertoire sequencing tracked T-cell clones expanding and contracting after mild COVID-19 in two donors. Two young, previously healthy adult volunteers, one female and one male, were included in the cohort.

The CDR3 numbers 12 residues from cysteine through phenylalanine. The only DNA kept is the CDR3, 36 bases in frame from the first base. From the germline V gene, CDR1 is ENHRY and CDR2 is SYGVKD. V sheds 8 bases and J sheds 3 bases, leaving 10 bases between their ends. Sequencing was carried out with an Illumina NovaSeq 6000. cDNA libraries for TCRalpha and TCRbeta were prepared by 5'RACE using constant-segment primers, with sample barcodes and unique molecular identifiers added. Trizol reagent was used to extract RNA from every sample. Libraries were amplified in two PCR steps, with a second sample barcode and Illumina TruSeq adapters added in the second step. Sequencing of libraries was performed on an Illumina NovaSeq with 2 x 150 bp paired-end reads. For the original study's pipeline: With migec v1.2.7, reads were demultiplexed and then collapsed into UMI-guided consensus sequences. Using mixcr v2.1.11, UMI consensuses were aligned to TRA and TRB V and J templates and then assembled into clonotypes. Clonotypes were classified as expanded or contracted when called significant by both edgeR and NoisET, with noise models trained on biological replicates. For edgeR calls, the thresholds were a false discovery rate-adjusted p below 0.01 and a log2 fold-change of 1. PCA with hierarchical clustering of max-normalized trajectories of the 1000 most abundant clonotypes was used as exploratory dynamics analysis. Separately sequenced CD4+ and CD8+ repertoires were used to assign the CD4 or CD8 phenotype of responding clones. In-frame beta chains were kept once TCRdb had trimmed the public reads at Q25 with fastp and called clones with MiXCR. Duplicate CDR3 protein sequences are folded into a single record with the most common DNA and genes. V and J calls and clone size were set by TCRdb, not the authors. This sample gives roughly 150,000 distinct CDR3 sequences in total; 13% of them show up just once. The ten largest clones take up approximately 3.4% of the sample.

Broader findings and caveats from the paper: Only two mild cases were covered in the study, and larger cohorts including severe cases with pre-infection samples were considered necessary. SARS-CoV-2 specificity of the second-wave clones peaking on day 37 was not confirmed. Contracting CD4+ clones turned up mainly in the CM and EM memory subsets, whereas EMRA was where CD8+ clones were enriched. Balanced CD4/CD8 phenotypes were observed for clones contracting from day 15 to 85, whereas a bias towards CD4+ was observed for a second wave of clones expanding from day 15 to 37. Some responding clones were detected in pre-infection memory, which suggested that pre-existing cross-reactive memory T cells had joined the SARS-CoV-2 response.

Ficoll-Paque density gradient centrifugation was used to isolate PBMCs. Sequences were obtained from PBMCs or a T cell subset sorted from them (not recorded which). The TCR was taken from a man aged 18 to 29 who had mild COVID-19 (a few samples of this study predate the infection). The sample titles of this study are shuffled in the database, so cell type and time point are left out; the donor was told from shared clones. The chain employs TRBV10-3 and TRBJ1-1; a weak D assignment points to TRBD1 (5 bases agree). The CDR3 reads CAIGRADTEAFF. The bases are TGTGCCATCGGCAGGGCGGACACTGAAGCTTTCTTT.